This entry lists 12 T cell receptor beta chains sequenced from one sample in a study of human T cells and chemical hapten exposure. As to time point: patch test 1, 2 weeks after DPC sensitization. Treatment given: therapeutic diphenylcyclopropenone sensitization with weekly scalp DPC. TCRdb analysed the RACE reads with MiXCR anew, one entry per CDR3 protein. The sample records roughly 80,000 distinct CDR3 sequences, about 10% being singletons. Specimen: whole blood, collected in connection with sensitization to the hapten diphenylcyclopropenone (DPC). These receptors were obtained from a woman aged 50 to 60 with alopecia areata. Some clones in this sample may be carry-over from other donors' samples.

The gene calls are TRBV30 and TRBJ1-2, with D possibly being TRBD1 (5 bases). The CDR3 runs 13 residues. The germline V gene has CDR1 GTSNPN and CDR2 SVGIG (reference sequence). With 1 base removed from V and 8 bases from J, the gap between germline ends came to 14 bases. The CDR3 sequence is CAWSEQEQRGYTF. In DNA form, the CDR3 reads TGTGCCTGGAGTGAACAGGAGCAACGGGGCTACACCTTC.

This chain joins TRBV7-3 and TRBJ2-6; D is unresolved. Germline V gene data show CDR1 as SGHTA and CDR2 as FQGTGA. Deletions cut 1 base from V and 0 bases from J, with 4 bases between. The CDR3 sequence is 15 residues long. The DNA of the CDR3 is TGTGCCAGCAGCTTAAGTATCTCTGGGGCCAACGTCCTGACTTTC. This gives the protein CASSLSISGANVLTF.

V gene TRBV7-2 combines with J gene TRBJ1-5; D is undetermined. V was cut by 3 bases and J by 0 bases, with 12 bases left in between. This CDR3 spans 16 amino acids. Germline lookup yields CDR1 SGHTA and CDR2 FQGNSA. CDR3 in amino acids: CASSLMNSYSNQPQHF. The CDR3 bases are TGTGCCAGCAGCTTGATGAACAGTTATAGCAATCAGCCCCAGCATTTT.

The CDR3 is CASSQRRLADPEQYF. Here the CDR3 DNA reads TGTGCCAGCAGCCAGAGGAGACTAGCCGACCCCGAGCAGTACTTC. V usage is TRBV4-2 and J usage is TRBJ2-7; TRBD2 aligns across 7 bases. V lost 3 bases to trimming and J lost 6 bases; unmatched junction nucleotides: 11. Germline CDR1 reads LGHNA; CDR2 reads YNFKEQ. CDR3 length: 15 residues.

The genes are TRBV3-1 and TRBJ2-1; possible D gene TRBD2, 5 bases. From germline, CDR1 is LGHDT and CDR2 YNNKEL (reference sequence). The V end was cut by 4 bases, the J end by 6 bases, with 13 bases between. This CDR3 is built from 14 residues. The CDR3: CASSPPSGRNEQFF. The CDR3 nucleotides read TGTGCCAGCAGCCCGCCCAGCGGACGCAATGAGCAGTTCTTC.

This clonotype came up a few times. CDR3 sequence (DNA): TGTGCCAGCAGTCTGGGGGGGACTAGCGGCTACGAGCAGTACTTC. It codes for CASSLGGTSGYEQYF. V and J are TRBV25-1 and TRBJ2-7; 11 bases line up with TRBD2. Germline CDR1 and CDR2: MGHDK and SYGVNS. The CDR3 loop spans 15 amino acids. The junction had 6 bases not matched to a gene; V was cut back by 5 bases and J by 3 bases.

This clonotype has more than one count but fewer than ten. This chain links TRBV4-2 with TRBJ2-5, with D tentatively TRBD2 (6 bases). Germline CDR1 LGHNA, CDR2 YNFKEQ. The CDR3 spans 15 residues. Trimming cost V 3 bases and J 3 bases, with 14 bases left between them. The CDR3 DNA follows: TGTGCCAGCAGCCATTCCCTCAGACTAGAAGAGACCCAGTACTTC. Its protein is CASSHSLRLEETQYF.

The sample holds a few counts of this clonotype. The CDR3 region has the DNA TGTGCCGCGACTAGTGGGAATAACTATGGCTACACCTTC. It translates to CAATSGNNYGYTF. V is TRBV19 and J is TRBJ1-2; no clear D gene. The germline gives CDR1 LNHDA, CDR2 SQIVND (reference sequence). V was clipped by 11 bases and J by 1 base, with 14 bases between them. The CDR3 contains 13 residues. Full variable domain (rest looked up from reference TRBV19 and TRBJ1-2): DGGITQSPKYLFRKEGQNVTLSCEQNLNHDAMYWYRQDPGQGLRLIYYSQIVNDFQKGDIAEGYSVSREKKESFPLTVTSAQKNPTAFYLCAATSGNNYGYTFGSGTRLTVV.

In its sample, this clonotype was seen many times. V and J are TRBV7-6 and TRBJ1-1; possible D gene TRBD1, 5 bases. Trimming removed 3 bases from V and 6 bases from J, with 11 bases in between. The CDR3 length is 13 residues. Per germline, CDR1 SGHVS and CDR2 FNYEAQ. CDR3 DNA: TGTGCCAGCAGCTTTACCGGGACGGCTGAAGCTTTCTTT. As protein: CASSFTGTAEAFF.

This clonotype has at least ten counts. V gene TRBV28 combines with J gene TRBJ2-7, with D possibly being TRBD2 (6 bases). V gave up 7 bases and J gave up 4 bases, with 14 bases separating them. The CDR3 is 13 residues long. Germline V gene data show CDR1 as MDHEN and CDR2 as SYDVKM. The CDR3 region is CASTNLEGYEQYF. The CDR3 nucleotides are TGTGCCAGCACCAACCTGGAGGGTTACGAGCAGTACTTC.

This clonotype was counted many times. V is TRBV6-5 and J is TRBJ2-1; 11 nucleotides line up with TRBD2. The CDR3 is 16 amino acids. CDR1 is MNHEY and CDR2 is SVGAGI in the germline V gene. V dropped 4 bases and J dropped 5; count of bases not matched to a gene: 7. The CDR3 is CASSSGLAAFHNEQFF. The DNA for the CDR3 is TGTGCCAGCAGTTCGGGACTAGCGGCATTCCACAATGAGCAGTTCTTC.

This clonotype came up a few times. The V gene is TRBV7-9, the J gene TRBJ2-5, with 9 bases identical to TRBD2. The CDR3 is made up of 15 amino acids. Germline CDR1 and CDR2: SEHNR and FQNEAQ (reference sequence). J was trimmed by 3 bases and V by 8 bases; bases with no gene match: 10. CDR3 DNA: TGTGCCAGCGGAAAGCGGGAGGCCAAAAAAGAGACCCAGTACTTC. Translation gives CASGKREAKKETQYF.